The T cell receptor (beta chain) described here comes from a study of blood T cell repertoires in COVID-19 (dated by TCRdb to 2018 to 2020). Looking at the study overall: The collaborator samples originated in the United States, Italy and Spain and spanned the acute and convalescent phases of COVID-19. Deeply sampled blood TCRbeta repertoires from subjects exposed to, actively infected with, or recovered from COVID-19 were included in the dataset. Nearly every sample came with metadata listing a de-identified subject ID, COVID-19 status, age in years and sex. The samples were drawn from two sources: the first 160 participants of the ongoing ImmuneRACE study, and 950 to 1,500 subjects contributed by 6 global collaborators. Where available, HLA class I and class II types were obtained from metadata supplied by the sample provider rather than from assay-based typing. The prospective study material was composed of cDNA or gDNA derived from T cells, B-cell-depleted T cells, or PBMCs. The repertoires were released in a freely available public database intended as a resource for research on the immune response to SARS-CoV-2. On the study overall, not on this receptor specifically: The quantity of clinical and demographic metadata differed by source and by participant and was supplied without curation.

TCRbeta CDR3 regions were amplified from genomic DNA using the immunoSEQ Assay, a bias-controlled multiplex PCR. In the source study's methods: Within the assay, amplification of reference gene primers was used to estimate how many nucleated cells each sample contained. To quantify the absolute abundance of each unique TCRbeta CDR3 rearrangement, sequence reads were collapsed and filtered. For each sample, productive Simpson clonality was calculated as the square root of Simpson's diversity index over productive rearrangements. Entries here come from immuneACCESS through TCRdb and include only in-frame sequences with V and J called. Some clones fail to appear in such tables; in the studies checked, an unresolved V gene covers under half of the shortfall, and the cause of the remainder is unknown. The DNA gave D and trimming, while V, J and clone size come from that table. The sample includes more than 110,000 clones, with about 87% observed a single time. The leading ten clones occupy roughly 4% of the sample.

Based on the germline V gene, the CDR1 and CDR2 sequences are ENHRY and SYGVKD. Between the V and J ends, shortened by 4 bases and 2 bases respectively, the junction contains 7 bases. From the cysteine through the phenylalanine, the CDR3 covers 13 amino acids. The entry retains the CDR3 DNA only, 39 bases that are in frame from base 1. Whole blood was collected in K2EDTA tubes by collaborating institutions according to the institutions' own protocols. For TCRbeta analysis, collaborators shipped samples as frozen whole blood, isolated PBMCs, or DNA extracted from either of those sample types. Points on this clone: The antigen it binds to is not known. No much larger clone exists at a distance of one base, and base qualities are not known.

The specimen was peripheral blood. The clonotype comes from a woman between 35 and 50 years old with acute or convalescent COVID-19. The chain is made from TRBV10-3 and TRBJ2-3, with no reliable assignment of the D segment. The nucleotide sequence reads as follows: TGTGCCATCAGTGCCCCAAACACAGATACGCAGTATTTT. This translates into CAISAPNTDTQYF.